This TCR beta chain was sequenced in a study of T cells after posttransplantation cyclophosphamide. A marrow graft followed busulfan-fludarabine conditioning, with cyclophosphamide on days +3 and +4. Method: immunoSEQ multiplex PCR; TCRdb's copy keeps in-frame clones and lacks some. The sample includes about 10,000 clones, about four fifths seen only once; the top ten take roughly 5.4%. Sample share makes this clone medium-sized (0.01 to 0.1%). With 6 bases removed from V and 7 bases from J, the gap between germline ends came to 19 bases. The CDR3 is made up of 14 amino acids. CDR1 and CDR2 (germline): MNHEY, SMNVEV (reference sequence).

Sequencing used PBMCs, obtained after allogeneic stem cell transplant with posttransplant cyclophosphamide. The chain carries TRBV27 and TRBJ2-7; D is possibly TRBD2 (5 bases). The TCR comes from a female patient aged 50-59 years who received an allogeneic stem cell transplant from a related donor, was CMV-positive, and had no GVHD. Some T cells may be transferred from the graft donor. CDR3 sequence: CASSLGSGVGEQYF. CDR3 nucleotide sequence: TGTGCCAGCAGCCTAGGGAGTGGGGTGGGAGAGCAGTACTTC.